One sample yielded the 13 T cell receptor beta chains listed below, sequenced in a study of regulatory T cells in long-lasting Graves disease. Arm-PCR of CDR3 regions and iRepertoire HTBI primers were the basis on which TCR beta libraries were built. MiXCR, run by TCRdb on the multiplex PCR reads, gives a single entry per CDR3 protein. The sample consists of around 250,000 distinct CDR3 sequences, 15% to 20% of them appearing once. Time point noted: newly diagnosed GD, antithyroid drugs for less than 3 months. RNA from PBMCs was the source of the TCR library. The specimen was peripheral blood mononuclear cells (PBMCs), collected at new diagnosis, from a patient treated with antithyroid drugs. The source of these receptors is a female donor with Graves disease.

About this clonotype itself: This may stem from a read error, because a much larger clone lies one nucleotide away. The gene calls are TRBV7-9 and TRBJ2-5, with D tentatively TRBD1 (5 bases). Looked up from germline, CDR1 is SEHNR and CDR2 is FQNEAQ (reference sequence). The CDR3 covers 15 residues. CDR3 sequence: CASSSSQGYQETQNF. The CDR3 DNA reads as TGTGCCAGCAGTTCTTCTCAGGGATACCAAGAGACCCAGAACTTC.

The chain uses TRBV20-1 and TRBJ2-1; 9 bases fit TRBD1. This CDR3 is 14 amino acids long. Germline V lookup: CDR1 DFQATT, CDR2 SNEGSKA (reference sequence). With V trimmed by 8 bases and J by 8 bases, 13 bases remained unmatched. The chain's CDR3 is CSLGGGTGYDEQFF. DNA for the CDR3: TGCAGTTTGGGGGGGGGGACAGGGTACGATGAGCAGTTCTTC.

This clonotype was recorded many times. The rearrangement joins TRBV20-1 to TRBJ1-6; 8 nucleotides match TRBD1. This CDR3 region has 15 residues. The ends lost 4 bases at V and 4 bases at J; junction bases unmatched: 6. Germline loops: CDR1 DFQATT, CDR2 SNEGSKA (reference sequence). The CDR3 sequence is CSANTGGGYNSPLHF. Written as DNA, the CDR3 is TGCAGTGCTAATACAGGGGGGGGGTATAATTCACCCCTCCACTTT.

The sample holds many counts of this clonotype. This chain connects TRBV20-1 to TRBJ2-7; 7 positions agree with TRBD2. This CDR3 is 14 amino acids long. V was clipped by 2 bases and J by 0 bases; unmatched bases: 4. CDR1 and CDR2 from the germline V gene are DFQATT and SNEGSKA (reference sequence). The CDR3 protein is CSARWGGSSYEQYF. The DNA of the CDR3 is TGCAGTGCTAGATGGGGCGGGAGCTCCTACGAGCAGTACTTC.

This chain joins TRBV5-5 and TRBJ1-4; the D gene is possibly TRBD1 (5 bases). Trimming took 1 base from V and 8 from J, leaving 15 bases between them. Germline V lookup: CDR1 SGHKS, CDR2 YYEKEE (reference sequence). The CDR3 has 15 residues. As DNA, the CDR3 is TGTGCCAGCAGCTTGAGCGGGGGAAAAAGCGAAAAACTGTTTTTT. Its translation is CASSLSGGKSEKLFF. Variable domain in full (rest from reference TRBV5-5 and TRBJ1-4): DAGVTQSPTHLIKTRGQQVTLRCSPISGHKSVSWYQQVLGQGPQFIFQYYEKEERGRGNFPDRFSARQFPNYSSELNVNALLLGDSALYLCASSLSGGKSEKLFFGSGTQLSVL.

This clonotype turned up a few times. The chain combines TRBV5-4 with TRBJ2-7; TRBD2 aligns across 7 bases. The V and J ends lost 4 bases and 6 bases, in that order; junction bases with no gene match: 13. In germline, CDR1 is SGHNT, CDR2 YYREEE (reference sequence). The CDR3 runs to 15 residues. This CDR3 is CASSTSTSPESEQYF. In DNA form, the CDR3 reads TGTGCCAGCAGCACATCGACTAGCCCTGAAAGCGAGCAGTACTTC.

This clonotype appeared many times. The chain carries TRBV19 and TRBJ1-3, with a tentative D call TRBD1 (5 bases). The V end was cut by 1 base, the J end by 0 bases, with 25 bases between. This CDR3 contains 21 residues. Germline-derived CDR1 and CDR2 are LNHDA and SQIVND (reference sequence). The CDR3 DNA reads TGTGCCAGTAGTATAGGCCTAGGACAAGGTTCCTCTCGAGGCTCTGGAAACACCATATATTTT. It encodes CASSIGLGQGSSRGSGNTIYF.

This clonotype was observed a single time. This may be a read error: a much more frequent sequence differs by one nucleotide. The chain links TRBV18 to TRBJ2-1, with 7 nucleotides matching TRBD2. The length of the CDR3 is 16 residues. The germline CDR1 and CDR2 sequences are KGHSH and LQKENI. CDR3 bases: TGTGCCTGCTCCCCGGCCAGCGGGACCTGGGGTGATGAGCAGTTCTTC. Translating it yields CACSPASGTWGDEQFF.

This clonotype was recorded many times. CDR3 DNA sequence: TGTGCCAGCAGCCCTGGACTACTTTCCAATGAGCAGTTCTTC. Amino acids: CASSPGLLSNEQFF. V gene TRBV7-9 combines with J gene TRBJ2-1; D might be TRBD2 (6 bases). Germline loops: CDR1 SEHNR, CDR2 FQNEAQ (reference sequence). The CDR3 length is 14 residues. Trimming cost V 5 bases and J 6 bases, with 14 bases left between them.

This clonotype was picked up many times. The chain uses TRBV30 and TRBJ2-7; 11 bases fit TRBD2. CDR3 size: 15 residues. Germline trimming cut 1 base from V and 2 bases from J; bases unmatched to any gene: 4. Looked up from germline, CDR1 is GTSNPN and CDR2 is SVGIG (reference sequence). CDR3 nucleotides: TGTGCCTGGAGTGATCCGGGACTAGCGGCCTACGAGCAGTACTTC. This translates into CAWSDPGLAAYEQYF.

This clonotype has ten or more counts. The genes are TRBV5-1 and TRBJ2-2; D remains ambiguous. The CDR3 has 14 residues. Germline lookup yields CDR1 SGHRS and CDR2 YFSETQ. With 2 bases removed from V and 3 bases from J, the gap between germline ends came to 8 bases. The chain's CDR3 is CASSLSTHTGELFF. The CDR3 DNA follows: TGCGCCAGCAGCTTATCGACCCACACCGGGGAGCTGTTTTTT.

With respect to this clonotype: With only one base between it and a far larger clone, this is likely a read error. V and J are TRBV11-3 and TRBJ2-3; 9 bases line up with TRBD2. The J call may be wrong; the DNA end is better matched by TRBJ2-1. The CDR3 extends over 15 amino acids. The germline gives CDR1 SGHNT, CDR2 YENEEA. CDR3 DNA sequence: TGTGCCAGCAGCTTCCTTAGCGGGAGTTACAATGAGCAGTTCTTC. This translates into CASSFLSGSYNEQFF.

In its sample, this clonotype was seen many times. Germline and junction disagree at one end, which may indicate a read error. The chain joins TRBV6-5 to TRBJ1-2; no firm D call. CDR1 and CDR2 (germline): MNHEY, SVGAGI. The CDR3 sequence is 14 residues long. Written as DNA, the CDR3 is TGTGCCAGCAGTTACTCGATATCTTCCTCAGGCTCCACGTTC. Translated: CASSYSISSSGSTF.